The 23 T cell receptor beta chains below all came from one sample that was sequenced in a study of T cells after yellow fever vaccination. TCRdb independently ran MiXCR on the 5' RACE reads; one entry per CDR3 protein. The data show some 560,000 distinct CDR3 sequences, 17% seen once. This specimen consisted of PBMCs, obtained 4 to 6 days after the first yellow fever vaccination. These receptor sequences come from a man aged 18 to 29 who received the YFV17D yellow fever vaccine.

This clonotype was counted between two and nine times. The J gene is TRBJ2-5, the V gene TRBV20-1, with unresolved D. CDR3 size: 14 residues. The germline gives CDR1 DFQATT, CDR2 SNEGSKA (reference sequence). Trimming stripped 6 bases from V and 2 bases from J, with 16 bases between. The DNA for the CDR3 is TGCAGTGCAAAGTCCCAGGTCCGGCAAGAGACCCAGTACTTC. This codes for CSAKSQVRQETQYF.

The chain carries TRBV11-2 and TRBJ2-3, with D possibly being TRBD2 (6 bases). The CDR3 runs to 16 residues. CDR1 SGHAT and CDR2 FQNNGV come from the germline V gene. The V end lost 4 bases, the J end lost 6 bases, and 20 bases lay between the germline ends. The CDR3 reads CASSSEEGARADTQYF. CDR3 DNA: TGTGCCAGCAGCTCGGAGGAGGGCGCCAGGGCTGATACGCAGTATTTT.

This clonotype was seen repeatedly, ten times or more. V usage is TRBV10-3 and J usage is TRBJ2-5; 9 positions match TRBD2. The CDR3 has 14 amino acids. With V trimmed by 6 bases and J by 0 bases, 2 bases remained unmatched. The germline CDR1 and CDR2 sequences are ENHRY and SYGVKD. This chain's CDR3 is CAIRSSGDQETQYF. For the CDR3, the DNA is TGTGCCATCAGGTCTAGCGGGGACCAAGAGACCCAGTACTTC.

This clonotype was counted ten times or more. This rearrangement joins TRBV7-2 to TRBJ1-1; D remains ambiguous. The V gene lost 1 base and the J gene lost 3 bases, with 3 bases spanning the gap. This CDR3 comprises 12 residues. Germline V lookup: CDR1 SGHTA, CDR2 FQGNSA. CDR3 amino acids: CASSLVYTEAFF. CDR3 bases: TGTGCCAGCAGCTTAGTGTACACTGAAGCTTTCTTT.

This clonotype has a handful of counts. The genes are TRBV20-1 and TRBJ2-7; TRBD1 might be the D (6 bases). Germline loops: CDR1 DFQATT, CDR2 SNEGSKA (reference sequence). This CDR3 has 14 amino acids. V lost 5 bases and J lost 2, with 16 bases in between. The CDR3 spells CSASHREMTYEQYF. The CDR3 DNA sequence: TGCAGTGCTTCCCACAGGGAGATGACCTACGAGCAGTACTTC.

The table lists this clonotype with a few counts. The CDR3 protein is CASSHSREGVPYEQYF. As DNA, the CDR3 is TGTGCCAGCAGCCATAGCCGGGAGGGGGTCCCCTACGAGCAGTACTTC. The gene calls are TRBV13 and TRBJ2-7; 8 bases match TRBD2. Looked up from germline, CDR1 is PRHDT and CDR2 is FYEKMQ (reference sequence). The V and J ends lost 5 bases and 2 bases, in that order; junction bases with no gene match: 11. This CDR3 has 16 amino acids.

The chain carries TRBV12-3 or TRBV12-4 and TRBJ1-4; 8 nucleotides align to TRBD1. After removal of 5 bases from V and 8 bases from J, the junction contained 10 bases not matched to a gene. This CDR3 is 15 amino acids long. The CDR3 loop reads CASSPQGAQIEKLFF. CDR3 coding DNA: TGTGCCAGCAGTCCCCAGGGGGCGCAGATAGAAAAACTGTTTTTT.

This clonotype was observed a few times. The chain joins TRBV6-5 to TRBJ2-1; TRBD1 aligns across 8 bases. V gave up 3 bases and J gave up 9 bases; unmatched junction bases: 10. Germline lookup yields CDR1 MNHEY and CDR2 SVGAGI. The CDR3 length is 15 residues. CDR3 nucleotide sequence: TGTGCCAGCAGTTATCCGTCGACAGGGGCGGTTGAGCAGTTCTTC. Translating gives CASSYPSTGAVEQFF.

This chain uses TRBV6-2 or TRBV6-3 with TRBJ2-2; 7 positions agree with TRBD1. The CDR3 has 15 residues. Germline loops: CDR1 MNHEY, CDR2 SVGEGT. Losses at the gene ends were 6 bases for V and 6 bases for J; bases not matched to a gene: 10. CDR3 residues: CASSSDRQGPGELFF. The CDR3 DNA reads TGTGCCAGCAGCTCCGACCGACAGGGCCCCGGGGAGCTGTTTTTT.

This clonotype has more than one count but fewer than ten. The genes are TRBV4-1 and TRBJ2-7; weak D call: TRBD2 (6 bases). Trimming stripped 0 bases from V and 0 bases from J, with 9 bases between. Germline CDR1 MGHRA, CDR2 YSYEKL. The CDR3 covers 15 residues. The CDR3 is CASSQDETSSYEQYF. Written as DNA, the CDR3 is TGCGCCAGCAGCCAAGACGAGACTAGCTCCTACGAGCAGTACTTC.

This clonotype was seen only a few times. CDR3 in amino acids: CASSGYRGTSYNEQFF. In DNA form, the CDR3 reads TGTGCCAGTAGTGGGTACAGGGGGACCTCCTACAATGAGCAGTTCTTC. The genes are TRBV19 and TRBJ2-1; 8 nucleotides agree with TRBD1. The CDR3 consists of 16 residues. The ends lost 5 bases at V and 0 bases at J; junction bases unmatched: 6. From germline, CDR1 is LNHDA and CDR2 SQIVND (reference sequence).

The genes are TRBV4-2 and TRBJ2-3, with D uncertain. Trimming removed 4 bases at V and 3 bases at J, with 14 bases between. This CDR3 has 15 residues. Germline V CDR1 and CDR2: LGHNA, YNFKEQ. CDR3 nucleotides: TGTGCCAGCAGCCTCGCCAAGGTTAGGACAGATACGCAGTATTTT. Translation: CASSLAKVRTDTQYF.

There are many counts of this clonotype. This chain joins TRBV7-6 and TRBJ1-6; D uncertain. CDR1 and CDR2 from the germline V gene are SGHVS and FNYEAQ. Trimming shortened V by 2 bases and J by 7 bases, and 12 bases separated the two germline ends. The CDR3 loop spans 15 amino acids. CDR3 residues: CASSLRRGGNSPLHF. The CDR3 nucleotides read TGTGCCAGCAGCTTACGGCGGGGTGGGAATTCACCCCTCCACTTT.

The J gene is TRBJ2-4, the V gene TRBV7-2; D perhaps matches TRBD2 (7 bases). CDR3 length equals 14 residues. Germline CDR1 SGHTA, CDR2 FQGNSA. V was pared by 6 bases and J by 9 bases, with 18 bases between. CDR3 residues: CASRGGAVKSIQYF. In DNA, the CDR3 is TGTGCCAGCAGGGGGGGGGCAGTCAAGAGCATTCAGTACTTC.

This clonotype occurred a few times. The gene calls are TRBV9 and TRBJ2-1, with a possible D match to TRBD2 (6 bases). Per germline, CDR1 SGDLS and CDR2 YYNGEE. V lost 0 bases to trimming and J lost 2 bases, with 9 bases between them. CDR3 size: 15 residues. The CDR3 bases are TGTGCCAGCAGCGTAGGTTCGGGGGCCTACAATGAGCAGTTCTTC. Protein product: CASSVGSGAYNEQFF. The full variable domain, its missing parts supplied by reference TRBV9 and TRBJ2-1, is DSGVTQTPKHLITATGQRVTLRCSPRSGDLSVYWYQQSLDQGLQFLIQYYNGEERAKGNILERFSAQQFPDLHSELNLSSLELGDSALYFCASSVGSGAYNEQFFGPGTRLTVL.

This clonotype has ten or more counts. Here the CDR3 DNA reads TGTGCCAGCAGCCCAACAGGGGCTCGGCAAGAGACCCAGTACTTC. Translating it yields CASSPTGARQETQYF. The chain uses TRBV5-6 and TRBJ2-5; 7 bases are a match to TRBD1. The CDR3 sequence is 15 residues long. The V gene end was trimmed by 4 bases and the J gene end by 2 bases; junction bases not matched to a gene: 8. CDR1 is SGHDT and CDR2 is YYEEEE in the germline V gene.

This clonotype was counted many times. The gene calls are TRBV5-6 and TRBJ1-1; D remains ambiguous. Between the trimmed V and J ends, which lost 4 bases and 1 base, there was a span of 11 bases. Germline V gene lookup returns CDR1 SGHDT and CDR2 YYEEEE. The CDR3 covers 14 residues. The CDR3 protein is CASSPPAGNTEAFF. In nucleotides, the CDR3 is TGTGCCAGCAGCCCGCCGGCGGGGAACACTGAAGCTTTCTTT.

Only a few counts were recorded for this clonotype. This sequence joins TRBV20-1 and TRBJ1-6; a weak D match, TRBD1 (5 bases). Germline V gives CDR1 DFQATT, CDR2 SNEGSKA (reference sequence). This CDR3 has 13 residues. Deletions cut 6 bases from V and 5 bases from J, with 11 bases between. Here the CDR3 DNA reads TGCAGTGCGAGGGGCGTAGATAATTCACCCCTCCACTTT. Protein sequence: CSARGVDNSPLHF.

The V call is TRBV7-9, the J call TRBJ2-3; D remains unclear. V lost 7 bases, J lost 5 bases, and 4 bases lay in between. CDR1 is SEHNR and CDR2 is FQNEAQ in the germline V gene (reference sequence). The CDR3 sequence is 10 residues long. Here the CDR3 reads CASNLDTQYF. The CDR3 nucleotides read TGTGCCAGCAACCTAGATACGCAGTATTTT.

This clonotype was seen a few times. The DNA for the CDR3 is TGCGCCAGCAGCCACCGGATGACCGGGACAGGGGGTCGCACTGAAGCTTTCTTT. Its protein product is CASSHRMTGTGGRTEAFF. The J gene is TRBJ1-1, the V gene TRBV4-1; TRBD1 agrees at 11 bases. The CDR3 totals 18 residues. Trimming removed 3 bases from V and 4 bases from J; junction bases left unmatched: 13. CDR1 is MGHRA and CDR2 is YSYEKL in the germline V gene.

This clonotype has ten or more counts. The chain joins TRBV29-1 to TRBJ2-7; D is perhaps TRBD2 (5 bases). CDR1 SQVTM and CDR2 ANQGSEA come from the germline V gene. Between the trimmed V and J ends, which lost 2 bases and 4 bases, there was a span of 9 bases. This CDR3 has 12 amino acids. CDR3 sequence reads: CSVETRDYEQYF. The CDR3 region has the DNA TGCAGCGTTGAAACTAGGGATTACGAGCAGTACTTC.

The rearrangement joins TRBV15 to TRBJ2-5, with TRBD2 identical over 14 bases. J lost 5 bases, V lost 5 bases, and 7 bases had no gene match. This CDR3 has 16 amino acids. CDR1 is LNHNV and CDR2 is YYDKDF in the germline V gene (reference sequence). The CDR3 coding sequence is TGTGCCACCAGCTCAAGACTAGCGGGGGGGCGGGAGACCCAGTACTTC. The encoded protein is CATSSRLAGGRETQYF.

The V gene is TRBV4-1, the J gene TRBJ2-5; TRBD1 matches at 7 bases. CDR3 length equals 15 residues. The germline V gene has CDR1 MGHRA and CDR2 YSYEKL. J lost 2 bases, V lost 6 bases, and 9 bases had no gene match. For the CDR3, the DNA is TGCGCCAGCAGGGGGCCGGGACAGAATCAAGAGACCCAGTACTTC. It translates to CASRGPGQNQETQYF.